This TCR beta chain appears in the sequencing data of a study of shared clonotypes between healthy human individuals. General study findings and limits: Generation probability values for non-shared clonotypes were lower than those for clonotypes shared by all four donors.

The CDR3 runs 15 residues. V was trimmed by 0 bases and J by 7 bases, leaving 14 bases between them. CDR1 is SGHRS, CDR2 YFSETQ, per germline. About this clone itself: What it binds is not known.

Each replicate PCR on the sorted subsets used about 0.2 ug DNA (approximately 33,000 T cell genomes). As handled by the study authors: ImmunoSEQ sequences covered only the junction and lacked quality scores; filtering therefore differed. Here immunoSEQ multiplex PCR was the method, and the copy in TCRdb shows in-frame clones only, minus some. V, J and clone size derive from that table, while D and trimming were established from the DNA sequence. The sample lists roughly 1.4 million clones; roughly 98.5% were seen once. Sequenced sample: naive CD4+ T cells sorted from blood. Subset denoted: CD45RA+ positively selected. The chain is built from TRBV5-1 and TRBJ2-4, with D perhaps given as TRBD1 or TRBD2 (5 bases each). The clonotype comes from a man between 25 and 39 years old in good health. The CDR3 reads CASSLAGTPFNIQYF. As DNA, the CDR3 is TGCGCCAGCAGCTTGGCCGGGACCCCTTTCAACATTCAGTACTTC.